These 28 T cell receptor beta chains came from one sample sequenced in a study. The sorted Tregs were CD4+CD25+CD127-/low cells. MiXCR was run by TCRdb on the 5' RACE reads, yielding one entry per CDR3 protein. Here the sample spans some 8,300 distinct CDR3 sequences, just under 55% being singletons. Sample: Tregs sorted from a lymph node. These receptors were obtained from a female donor with breast cancer.

The V gene is TRBV20-1, the J gene TRBJ1-1; no firm D call. V was shortened by 3 bases and J by 4 bases, with 9 bases between the two germline ends. The CDR3 runs to 12 residues. The germline CDR1 and CDR2 sequences are DFQATT and SNEGSKA (reference sequence). CDR3 region: CSARVSSTEAFF. The CDR3 DNA sequence: TGCAGTGCTAGGGTTTCGAGCACTGAAGCTTTCTTT.

The sample holds a few counts of this clonotype. The chain carries TRBV9 and TRBJ2-2; 12 bases agree with TRBD2. V trimming: 2 bases; J trimming: 1 base; junction bases outside the gene matches: 6. Germline V CDR1 and CDR2: SGDLS, YYNGEE. CDR3 size: 18 residues. CDR3 coding DNA: TGTGCCAGCAGCGTGCGGGGACTAGCGGGCCTGAACACCGGGGAGCTGTTTTTT. Amino acids: CASSVRGLAGLNTGELFF.

The rearrangement links TRBV4-2 to TRBJ2-7; D is ambiguous. The ends were cut back, 0 bases at V and 2 bases at J, with 5 bases in the middle. This CDR3 contains 13 residues. Germline V gene sequence: CDR1 LGHNA, CDR2 YNFKEQ. This CDR3 is CASSQDSTYEQYF. DNA for the CDR3: TGTGCCAGCAGCCAAGATAGCACCTACGAGCAGTACTTC.

This sequence joins TRBV2 and TRBJ1-5; 9 bases map to TRBD1. Germline V gene data show CDR1 as SNHLY and CDR2 as FYNNEI. The CDR3 consists of 13 residues. V shed 7 bases, J shed 7 bases, and the junction held 5 bases outside the gene matches. The CDR3 DNA is TGTGCCAGCAAAGGGACAGGGAGACAGCCCCAGCATTTT. This encodes CASKGTGRQPQHF.

The chain uses TRBV6-2 or TRBV6-3 and TRBJ2-5, with 7 bases that match TRBD1. The V gene's germline CDR1 is MNHEY and CDR2 SVGEGT. The CDR3 covers 13 residues. V was pared by 5 bases and J by 4 bases, with 4 bases of the junction left unmatched. CDR3 bases: TGTGCCAGCAGTGAGAACAGGGGAGAGACCCAGTACTTC. Its translation is CASSENRGETQYF.

This clonotype showed up just once. The gene calls are TRBV12-3 or TRBV12-4 and TRBJ2-3; tentatively, D is TRBD2 (5 bases). The CDR3 loop spans 14 amino acids. Deletions cut 1 base from V and 0 bases from J, with 5 bases between. The CDR3 DNA reads as TGTGCCAGCAGTTTAGGGACTAGCACAGATACGCAGTATTTT. It specifies CASSLGTSTDTQYF.

The chain carries TRBV6-5 and TRBJ1-3; unclear D gene. The CDR3 has 16 residues. Trimming took 2 bases from V and 1 from J, leaving 12 bases between them. Germline CDR1 is MNHEY and CDR2 is SVGAGI. For the CDR3, the DNA is TGTGCCAGCAGTTACGCGCCGCCCAGATCTGGAAACACCATATATTTT. Translated: CASSYAPPRSGNTIYF.

This clonotype was detected only a few times. The rearrangement uses TRBV4-3 and TRBJ1-4, with 7 positions matching TRBD1. The V gene's germline CDR1 is LGHNA and CDR2 YSLEER. Trimming cost V 2 bases and J 8 bases; bases outside gene matches: 8. The CDR3 consists of 15 residues. CDR3 DNA: TGCGCCAGCAGCCAAACTACAGGGGCCAAGGAAAAACTGTTTTTT. Amino acids: CASSQTTGAKEKLFF.

The chain uses TRBV12-3 or TRBV12-4 and TRBJ1-2; TRBD1 agrees at 12 bases. This CDR3 is built from 14 residues. V lost 5 bases to trimming and J lost 7 bases; unmatched junction nucleotides: 5. The CDR3 sequence is CASSTGTGGGGYTF. The CDR3 region has the DNA TGTGCCAGCAGTACCGGGACAGGGGGCGGTGGCTACACCTTC.

This clonotype was counted between two and nine times. The chain recombines TRBV9 with TRBJ2-5, with 11 bases that match TRBD2. Germline V gives CDR1 SGDLS, CDR2 YYNGEE. V shed 3 bases and J 4 bases; nucleotides not matched to a gene: 5. The CDR3 consists of 15 residues. Written as DNA, the CDR3 is TGTGCCAGCAGCGCGCTGGGGACTAGCGGAGAGACCCAGTACTTC. It translates to CASSALGTSGETQYF.

The rearrangement uses TRBV4-2 and TRBJ1-5, with a weak D call TRBD1 (6 bases). The CDR3 is 14 residues long. Between the trimmed V and J ends, which lost 1 base and 8 bases, there was a span of 12 bases. Per the germline V gene, CDR1 is LGHNA and CDR2 is YNFKEQ. The CDR3 loop is CASSQARGIEPQHF. In DNA form, the CDR3 reads TGTGCCAGCAGCCAAGCGAGGGGGATCGAGCCCCAGCATTTT.

The chain joins TRBV4-1 to TRBJ2-2; tentatively, D is TRBD1 or TRBD2 (5 bases each). Between the trimmed V and J ends, which lost 6 bases and 8 bases, there was a span of 22 bases. The CDR3 spans 16 residues. From germline, CDR1 is MGHRA and CDR2 YSYEKL. The CDR3 DNA sequence: TGCGCCAGCAGGCACCTCTTTGTAAGGGACGTTGGGGAGCTGTTTTTT. This sequence encodes CASRHLFVRDVGELFF.

The chain has TRBV5-1 and TRBJ2-1, with D possibly TRBD2 on 5 matching bases. The CDR3 spans 14 residues. Germline-derived CDR1 and CDR2 are SGHRS and YFSETQ. V was pared by 4 bases and J by 4 bases, with 12 bases between. This CDR3 is CASSGGRTYNEQFF. For the CDR3, the DNA is TGCGCCAGCAGCGGAGGACGCACTTACAATGAGCAGTTCTTC.

This clonotype was observed a few times. The chain carries TRBV11-2 and TRBJ2-3; no clear D. V gave up 4 bases and J gave up 2 bases, with 10 bases separating them. The CDR3 totals 14 residues. Per germline, CDR1 SGHAT and CDR2 FQNNGV. The CDR3, as DNA: TGTGCCAGCAGCTACCAACGACCCACAGATACGCAGTATTTT. This sequence encodes CASSYQRPTDTQYF.

J is TRBJ2-1 and V is TRBV7-2, with 11 bases lining up with TRBD2. With V trimmed by 5 bases and J by 7 bases, 10 bases remained unmatched. There are 16 residues in the CDR3. Germline lookup yields CDR1 SGHTA and CDR2 FQGNSA. The CDR3 DNA is TGTGCCAGCAGCGAGCCGGGACTAGCGGCAAGTAATGAGCAGTTCTTC. Its translation is CASSEPGLAASNEQFF.

CDR3 protein: CASSLSNEQFF. The CDR3 coding sequence is TGTGCCAGCAGCTTAAGTAATGAGCAGTTCTTC. The V and J genes are TRBV7-2 and TRBJ2-1, with no clear D. The germline gives CDR1 SGHTA, CDR2 FQGNSA. V dropped 2 bases and J dropped 7 bases, with 3 bases sitting between them. The CDR3 extends over 11 amino acids.

This clonotype is categorized as medium-sized (0.01 to 0.1%). The chain carries TRBV29-1 and TRBJ1-1; D remains unclear. The CDR3 consists of 12 residues. Germline V gene sequence: CDR1 SQVTM, CDR2 ANQGSEA. Trimming left V 6 bases short and J 7 bases short, with 15 bases between. In nucleotides, the CDR3 is TGCAGCGTGTCCGTTGGCTCCTTTGAAGCTTTCTTT. Translated, it gives CSVSVGSFEAFF.

The chain carries TRBV12-3 or TRBV12-4 and TRBJ1-6; 8 nucleotides agree with TRBD1. V lost 6 bases to trimming and J lost 6 bases; unmatched junction nucleotides: 4. This CDR3 region has 14 residues. The CDR3: CASSSGGRNSPLHF. For the CDR3, the DNA is TGTGCCAGCAGCTCAGGGGGCCGTAATTCACCCCTCCACTTT.

The DNA of the CDR3 is TGCGCCAGCAGCCCCGGGGGTCGCAATCAGCCCCAGCATTTT. Translation: CASSPGGRNQPQHF. This chain connects TRBV5-1 to TRBJ1-5, with D perhaps TRBD1 (5 bases). Germline CDR1 is SGHRS and CDR2 is YFSETQ. The CDR3 totals 14 residues. The germline V and J ends were trimmed by 4 bases and 2 bases, with 10 bases remaining between them.

The chain uses TRBV30 and TRBJ2-1; D is uncertain. The CDR3 length is 14 residues. V dropped 4 bases and J dropped 0 bases, with 10 bases sitting between them. Germline-derived CDR1 and CDR2 are GTSNPN and SVGIG (reference sequence). The CDR3 DNA sequence: TGTGCCTGGAACCTGGGTAGCTCCTACAATGAGCAGTTCTTC. It codes for CAWNLGSSYNEQFF.

This sequence joins TRBV12-3 or TRBV12-4 and TRBJ2-5; possible D gene TRBD1, 5 bases. This CDR3 is 15 amino acids long. The V gene lost 5 bases and the J gene lost 5 bases, with 18 bases spanning the gap. CDR3 coding DNA: TGTGCCAGCAGTGAGGACAAAGGGTCTCGGGAGACCCAGTACTTC. Its protein is CASSEDKGSRETQYF.

The V call is TRBV5-1, the J call TRBJ2-1; D possibly uses TRBD1 or TRBD2 (5 bases each). The V gene lost 4 bases and the J gene lost 7 bases, with 15 bases spanning the gap. The CDR3 is made up of 14 amino acids. Germline CDR1 reads SGHRS; CDR2 reads YFSETQ. CDR3 in amino acids: CASSPGTVGNEQFF. CDR3 DNA: TGCGCCAGCAGCCCCGGGACGGTGGGAAATGAGCAGTTCTTC.

The J gene is TRBJ2-6, the V gene TRBV6-2 or TRBV6-3; D is perhaps TRBD2 (6 bases). This CDR3 region has 14 residues. The V gene's germline CDR1 is MNHEY and CDR2 SVGEGT. The V gene lost 5 bases and the J gene lost 2 bases, with 7 bases spanning the gap. The CDR3 region has the DNA TGTGCCAGCAGTCGACTAGCTGGGGCCAACGTCCTGACTTTC. Its translation: CASSRLAGANVLTF.

Concerning this clonotype itself: Likely a read error: the CDR3 ends without its conserved phenylalanine or tryptophan. This chain links TRBV20-1 with TRBJ2-7; tentative D call: TRBD2 (5 bases). This CDR3 comprises 14 residues. CDR1 is DFQATT, CDR2 SNEGSKA, per germline (reference sequence). Trimming pared 6 bases from V and 5 bases from J, leaving 20 bases between. The CDR3 coding sequence is TGCAGTGCCTATTTGGCGGAAGCGGTAGACGAGCAGTACATC. Its translation: CSAYLAEAVDEQYI.

This clonotype occurred a few times. This sequence joins TRBV20-1 and TRBJ2-3; tentatively, D is TRBD1 (6 bases). Trimming removed 3 bases at V and 2 bases at J, with 15 bases between. Germline V lookup: CDR1 DFQATT, CDR2 SNEGSKA (reference sequence). The CDR3 covers 15 residues. Written as DNA, the CDR3 is TGCAGTGCTAGCCTACTAGGACAGATCACAGATACGCAGTATTTT. The encoded protein is CSASLLGQITDTQYF.

This clonotype was seen only a few times. V and J are TRBV6-5 and TRBJ1-6, with D possibly being TRBD1 (5 bases). Trimming took off 6 bases at V and 7 bases at J, with 22 bases between the two ends. The CDR3 extends over 17 amino acids. Looked up from germline, CDR1 is MNHEY and CDR2 is SVGAGI. CDR3 sequence reads: CASRRPGWRAENSPLHF. Written as DNA, the CDR3 is TGTGCCAGCAGGAGACCAGGGTGGAGGGCAGAAAATTCACCCCTCCACTTT.

The J gene is TRBJ2-1, the V gene TRBV15, with TRBD2 identical over 13 bases. This CDR3 contains 15 residues. Germline V gives CDR1 LNHNV, CDR2 YYDKDF (reference sequence). V lost 5 bases, J lost 4 bases, and 2 bases stayed unmatched. The CDR3 region has the DNA TGTGCCACCAGCTGGGGACTAGCGGGGTACAATGAGCAGTTCTTC. Protein sequence: CATSWGLAGYNEQFF.

The gene calls are TRBV29-1 and TRBJ2-7; 7 bases line up with TRBD2. J was trimmed by 7 bases and V by 5 bases; bases with no gene match: 8. Germline V gene data show CDR1 as SQVTM and CDR2 as ANQGSEA. The CDR3 is made up of 12 amino acids. CDR3 bases: TGCAGCGTTTCCCGGGACTACGGGGAGCAGTACTTC. As protein: CSVSRDYGEQYF.